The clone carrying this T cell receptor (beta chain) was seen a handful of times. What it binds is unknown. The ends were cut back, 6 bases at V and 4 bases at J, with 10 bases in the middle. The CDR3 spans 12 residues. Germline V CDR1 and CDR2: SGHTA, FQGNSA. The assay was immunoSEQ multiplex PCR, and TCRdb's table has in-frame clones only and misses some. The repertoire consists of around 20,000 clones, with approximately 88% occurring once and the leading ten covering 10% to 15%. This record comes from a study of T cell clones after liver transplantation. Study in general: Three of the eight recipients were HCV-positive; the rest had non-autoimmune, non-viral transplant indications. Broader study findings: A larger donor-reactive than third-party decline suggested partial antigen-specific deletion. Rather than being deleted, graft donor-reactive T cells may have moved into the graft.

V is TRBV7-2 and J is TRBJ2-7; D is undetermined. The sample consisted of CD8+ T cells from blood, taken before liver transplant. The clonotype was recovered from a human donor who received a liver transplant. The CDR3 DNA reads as TGTGCCAGCAGGGTCAACAGTTACGAGCAGTACTTC. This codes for CASRVNSYEQYF.